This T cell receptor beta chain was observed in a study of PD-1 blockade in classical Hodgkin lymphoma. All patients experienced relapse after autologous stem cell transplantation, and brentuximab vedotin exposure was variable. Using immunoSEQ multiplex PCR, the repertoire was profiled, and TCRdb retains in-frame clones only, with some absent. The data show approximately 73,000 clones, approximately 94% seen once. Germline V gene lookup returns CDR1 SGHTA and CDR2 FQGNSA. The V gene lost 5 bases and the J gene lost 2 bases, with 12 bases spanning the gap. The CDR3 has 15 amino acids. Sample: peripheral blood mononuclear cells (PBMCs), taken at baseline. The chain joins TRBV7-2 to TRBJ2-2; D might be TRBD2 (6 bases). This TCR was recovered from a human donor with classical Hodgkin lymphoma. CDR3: CASSPNGGNTGELFF. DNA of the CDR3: TGTGCCAGCAGCCCGAACGGGGGAAACACCGGGGAGCTGTTTTTT.